Listed here are 11 T cell receptor beta chains from one sample, sequenced in a study of cytomegalovirus exposure and HLA in healthy donors. Amplification used 60 Vbeta primers and 13 Jbeta primers. Here immunoSEQ multiplex PCR was the method, and the copy in TCRdb shows in-frame clones only, minus some. The sample consists of 100,000 to 150,000 clones, approximately 85% of them appearing once. What was sequenced was PBMCs. Every receptor here comes from a boy between 5 and 17 years old in good health and CMV-seronegative.

The chain links TRBV23-1 to TRBJ1-4; D ambiguous. TRBV23-1 is noted as an ORF with a role that remains uncertain. There are 15 residues in the CDR3. V lost 4 bases and J lost 0, with 9 bases in between. The CDR3 sequence: CASSPREATNEKLFF. The CDR3 DNA is TGCGCCAGCAGTCCCCGGGAAGCAACTAATGAAAAACTGTTTTTT.

Turning to this clone: The junction shows a germline mismatch at one end, possibly a read error. V is TRBV14 and J is TRBJ2-1, with D perhaps TRBD2 (6 bases). The CDR3 has 18 residues. CDR1 and CDR2 (germline): SGHDN, FVKESK. The DNA of the CDR3 is TGTGCCAGCAGCCGGGGAACTAGCACGAGAGGCTCCGACAATGAGCAGTTCTTC. Translation gives CASSRGTSTRGSDNEQFF. The whole variable domain, remainder taken from reference TRBV14 and TRBJ2-1, is EAGVTQFPSHSVIEKGQTVTLRCDPISGHDNLYWYRRVMGKEIKFLLHFVKESKQDESGMPNNRFLAERTGGTYSTLKVQPAELEDSGVYFCASSRGTSTRGSDNEQFFGPGTRLTVL.

The CDR3 bases are TGTGCCAGCAGCCAATTGCGACAGCCGCTCTATGGCTACACCTTC. It encodes CASSQLRQPLYGYTF. The gene calls are TRBV14 and TRBJ1-2; perhaps TRBD1 as D (5 bases). This CDR3 is built from 15 residues. The V end lost 2 bases, the J end lost 4 bases, and 14 bases lay between the germline ends. Germline V gene data show CDR1 as SGHDN and CDR2 as FVKESK.

The chain joins TRBV9 to TRBJ2-2; weak D call: TRBD2 (6 bases). Per germline, CDR1 SGDLS and CDR2 YYNGEE. Trimming stripped 4 bases from V and 4 bases from J, with 11 bases between. The length of the CDR3 is 14 residues. DNA of the CDR3: TGTGCCAGCAGCACCGGGACTCCCACCGGGGAGCTGTTTTTT. Its translation: CASSTGTPTGELFF.

This clone was seen just once. The J gene is TRBJ2-1, the V gene TRBV4-1; D possibly corresponds to TRBD2 (6 bases). V was cut by 6 bases and J by 3 bases, with 15 bases left in between. In germline, CDR1 is MGHRA, CDR2 YSYEKL. CDR3 size: 15 residues. The CDR3 DNA sequence: TGCGCCAGCAGGACTGAGGAGGAGGGCTACAATGAGCAGTTCTTC. Its protein product is CASRTEEEGYNEQFF.

The chain employs TRBV30 and TRBJ2-1, with no clear D. Looked up from germline, CDR1 is GTSNPN and CDR2 is SVGIG (reference sequence). With 1 base removed from V and 0 bases from J, the gap between germline ends came to 10 bases. There are 15 residues in the CDR3. The chain's CDR3 is CAWSDTPGSYNEQFF. In nucleotides, the CDR3 is TGTGCCTGGAGTGATACCCCGGGCTCCTACAATGAGCAGTTCTTC.

This clone was found once. The chain uses TRBV2 and TRBJ1-6; TRBD1 matches at 7 bases. Per the germline V gene, CDR1 is SNHLY and CDR2 is FYNNEI. CDR3 length: 16 residues. J lost 7 bases, V lost 3 bases, and 9 bases had no gene match. DNA of the CDR3: TGTGCCAGCAGTGACACCATGCGGGACAGCAATTCACCCCTCCACTTT. Its protein is CASSDTMRDSNSPLHF.

The chain links TRBV6-1 to TRBJ1-1, with a possible D match to TRBD1 (6 bases). V lost 1 base and J 5 bases, leaving 8 bases between the germline ends. Germline values: CDR1 MNHNS, CDR2 SASEGT. This CDR3 is 13 amino acids long. In DNA, the CDR3 is TGTGCCAGCAGTGAAGGGCAGGGGACTGAAGCTTTCTTT. This translates into CASSEGQGTEAFF.

As concerns this clone: Other DNA sequences in the same sample also yield this CDR3. This rearrangement joins TRBV29-1 to TRBJ2-5; unclear D gene. Germline V gives CDR1 SQVTM, CDR2 ANQGSEA. Trimming removed 0 bases from V and 5 bases from J, with 4 bases in between. This CDR3 has 11 residues. As DNA, the CDR3 is TGCAGCGTTGAAGATCTTGAGACCCAGTACTTC. It translates to CSVEDLETQYF. Supplemented by reference TRBV29-1 and TRBJ2-5, the full variable domain reads SAVISQKPSRDICQRGTSLTIQCQVDSQVTMMFWYRQQPGQSLTLIATANQGSEATYESGFVIDKFPISRPNLTFSTLTVSNMSPEDSSIYLCSVEDLETQYFGPGTRLLVL.

The V gene is TRBV27, the J gene TRBJ2-1; 10 nucleotides agree with TRBD2. The V gene end was trimmed by 5 bases and the J gene end by 5 bases; junction bases not matched to a gene: 15. CDR1 and CDR2 from the germline V gene are MNHEY and SMNVEV (reference sequence). This CDR3 is 18 amino acids long. This CDR3 reads CASSPKRGGLPLNNEQFF. As DNA, the CDR3 is TGTGCCAGCAGTCCCAAGCGGGGGGGCCTTCCATTGAACAATGAGCAGTTCTTC.

This chain joins TRBV30 and TRBJ2-7, with TRBD2 matching over 7 bases. CDR1 is GTSNPN and CDR2 is SVGIG in the germline V gene (reference sequence). Losses at the gene ends were 0 bases for V and 2 bases for J; bases not matched to a gene: 7. This CDR3 spans 15 amino acids. CDR3 coding DNA: TGTGCCTGGAGTGTACCTAGCGGATATACCTACGAGCAGTACTTC. This encodes CAWSVPSGYTYEQYF.